This TCR beta chain came from a study of cytomegalovirus exposure and HLA in healthy donors. Amplification used 60 Vbeta primers and 13 Jbeta primers. The assay was immunoSEQ multiplex PCR, and TCRdb's table has in-frame clones only and misses some. This table has roughly 140,000 clones, about 82% appearing once. V lost 4 bases, J lost 5 bases, and 21 bases lay in between. The germline V gene encodes CDR1 SGDLS and CDR2 YYNGEE. The CDR3 loop spans 16 amino acids. Details on this clone: Its antigen remains unidentified.

Study conclusions and caveats: According to an earlier analysis, most TCR beta V segments yielded productive rearrangements about 87% or about 30% of the time. Three chains linked to CMV were shown in vitro to be specific for CMV antigens.

The chain couples TRBV9 to TRBJ1-1, with no clear D. The sequenced sample consisted of PBMCs. This TCR derives from a woman in her thirties or forties in good health and CMV-seropositive. The CDR3, as DNA: TGTGCCAGCAGCAAGACCGGTAAAGGTCGGGGTACTGAAGCTTTCTTT. Amino acids: CASSKTGKGRGTEAFF. The whole variable domain, remainder taken from reference TRBV9 and TRBJ1-1, is DSGVTQTPKHLITATGQRVTLRCSPRSGDLSVYWYQQSLDQGLQFLIQYYNGEERAKGNILERFSAQQFPDLHSELNLSSLELGDSALYFCASSKTGKGRGTEAFFGQGTRLTVV.